This T cell receptor beta chain was recovered during a study of cytomegalovirus exposure and HLA in healthy donors. Study summary: Around 80 million unique TCR sequences came from HLA-typed donors in an early release. Overall study findings and caveats: Later analysis demonstrated an association between a missense DCLRE1C variant and TCR beta V- and J-gene trimming.

The primer mix had 60 Vbeta and 13 Jbeta primers. Produced via immunoSEQ multiplex PCR; TCRdb's table is partial and in-frame only. The sample has about 150,000 clones; 84% are singletons. Points on this clone: Its antigen remains unidentified.

The V segment lost 4 bases and the J segment 0 bases; nucleotides outside the gene matches: 6. The CDR3 length is 18 residues. Germline-derived CDR1 and CDR2 are MDHEN and SYDVKM. The V and J genes are TRBV28 and TRBJ2-6; 10 nucleotides line up with TRBD1. Source material: PBMCs. The TCR sequence derives from a boy aged 2 to 9 in good health and CMV-seronegative. The CDR3 sequence: CASSSTGGRSSGANVLTF. The CDR3 bases are TGTGCCAGCAGTTCGACAGGGGGCCGTAGCTCTGGGGCCAACGTCCTGACTTTC.